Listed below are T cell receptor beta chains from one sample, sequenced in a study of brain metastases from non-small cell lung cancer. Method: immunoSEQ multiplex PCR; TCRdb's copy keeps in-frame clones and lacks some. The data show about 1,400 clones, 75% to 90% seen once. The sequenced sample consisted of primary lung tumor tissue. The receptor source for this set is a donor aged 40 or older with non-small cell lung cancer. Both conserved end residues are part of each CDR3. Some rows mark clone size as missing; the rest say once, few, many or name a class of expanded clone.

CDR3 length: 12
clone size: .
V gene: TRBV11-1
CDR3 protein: CASSPGNYGYTF

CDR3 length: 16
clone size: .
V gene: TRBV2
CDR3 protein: CASSEAVRGRYYGYTF

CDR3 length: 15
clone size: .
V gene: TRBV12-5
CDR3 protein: CASEFSGGWQETQYF

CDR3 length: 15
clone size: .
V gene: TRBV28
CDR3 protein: CASINVWGAGYEQYF

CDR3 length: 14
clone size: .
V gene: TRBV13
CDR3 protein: CASSVGTPGGEQYF

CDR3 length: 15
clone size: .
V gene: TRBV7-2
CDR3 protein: CASSLSRDSHYEQYF

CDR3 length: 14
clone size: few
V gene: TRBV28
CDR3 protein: CASSRHTTNEKLFF

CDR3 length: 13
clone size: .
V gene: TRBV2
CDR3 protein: CASREDTGMSQFF

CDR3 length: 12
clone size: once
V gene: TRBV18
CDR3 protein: CASAQGVYGYTF

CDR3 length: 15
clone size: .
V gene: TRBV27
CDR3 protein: CASSLAGPQFYGYTF

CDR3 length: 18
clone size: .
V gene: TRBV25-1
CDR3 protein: CASSSGGRTGDQSYEQYF

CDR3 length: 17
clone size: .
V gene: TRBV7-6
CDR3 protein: CASSLGASGGSQETQYF

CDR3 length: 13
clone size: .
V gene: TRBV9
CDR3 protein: CASSSPLFDTQYF

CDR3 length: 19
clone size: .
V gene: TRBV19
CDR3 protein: CASSTGTARPYSGANVLTF

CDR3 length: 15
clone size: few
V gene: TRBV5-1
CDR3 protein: CASSLVGAGSYEQYF

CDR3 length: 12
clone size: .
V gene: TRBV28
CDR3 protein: CASSLYTQPQHF

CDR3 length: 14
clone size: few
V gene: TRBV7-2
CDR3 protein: CASSPGLADGTQYF

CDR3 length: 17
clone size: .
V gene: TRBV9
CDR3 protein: CASSVLSGGPLGDTQYF

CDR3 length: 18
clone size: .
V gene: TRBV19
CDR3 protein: CASTFGLAGGENTGELFF

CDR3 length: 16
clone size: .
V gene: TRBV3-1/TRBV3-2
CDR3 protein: CASSQGRGDRAHGYTF

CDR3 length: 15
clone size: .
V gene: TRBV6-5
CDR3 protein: CASSYSGASYNEQFF